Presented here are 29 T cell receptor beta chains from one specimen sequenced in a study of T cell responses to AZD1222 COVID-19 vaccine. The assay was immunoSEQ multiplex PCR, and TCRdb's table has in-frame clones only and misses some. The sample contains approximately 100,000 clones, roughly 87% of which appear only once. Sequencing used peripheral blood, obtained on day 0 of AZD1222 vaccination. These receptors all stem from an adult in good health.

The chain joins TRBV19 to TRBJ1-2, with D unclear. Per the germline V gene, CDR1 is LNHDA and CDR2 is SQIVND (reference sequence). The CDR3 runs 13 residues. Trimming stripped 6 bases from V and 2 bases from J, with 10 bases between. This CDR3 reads CASRRSPNYGYTF. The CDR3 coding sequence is TGTGCCAGTAGGCGCAGCCCGAACTATGGCTACACCTTC.

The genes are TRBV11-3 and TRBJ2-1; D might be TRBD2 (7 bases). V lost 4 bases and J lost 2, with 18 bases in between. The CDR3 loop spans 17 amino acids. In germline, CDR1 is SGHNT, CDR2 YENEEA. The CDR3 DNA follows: TGTGCCAGCAGCTCTAAAGGGGGGGAGAGACCCTACAATGAGCAGTTCTTC. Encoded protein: CASSSKGGERPYNEQFF.

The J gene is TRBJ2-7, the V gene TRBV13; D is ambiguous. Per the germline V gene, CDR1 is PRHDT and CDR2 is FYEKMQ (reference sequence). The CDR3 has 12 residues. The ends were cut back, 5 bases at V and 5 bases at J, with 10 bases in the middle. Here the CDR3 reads CASSPGRNEQYF. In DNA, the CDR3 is TGTGCCAGCAGCCCCGGACGCAACGAGCAGTACTTC. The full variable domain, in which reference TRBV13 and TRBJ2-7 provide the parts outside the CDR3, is AAGVIQSPRHLIKEKRETATLKCYPIPRHDTVYWYQQGPGQDPQFLISFYEKMQSDKGSIPDRFSAQQFSDYHSELNMSSLELGDSALYFCASSPGRNEQYFGPGTRLTVT.

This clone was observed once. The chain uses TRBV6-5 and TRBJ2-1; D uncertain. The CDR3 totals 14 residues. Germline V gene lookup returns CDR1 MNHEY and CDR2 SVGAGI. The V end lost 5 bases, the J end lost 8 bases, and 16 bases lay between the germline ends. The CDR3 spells CASSRAGRVDEQFF. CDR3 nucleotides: TGTGCCAGCAGTCGGGCAGGTCGGGTCGATGAGCAGTTCTTC.

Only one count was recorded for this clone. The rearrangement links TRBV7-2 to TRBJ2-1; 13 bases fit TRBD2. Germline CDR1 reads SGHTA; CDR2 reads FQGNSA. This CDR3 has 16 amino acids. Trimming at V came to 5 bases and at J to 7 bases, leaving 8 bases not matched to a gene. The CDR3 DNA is TGTGCCAGCAGCGCAAGAACTAGCGGGAGGGGGAATGAGCAGTTCTTC. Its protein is CASSARTSGRGNEQFF.

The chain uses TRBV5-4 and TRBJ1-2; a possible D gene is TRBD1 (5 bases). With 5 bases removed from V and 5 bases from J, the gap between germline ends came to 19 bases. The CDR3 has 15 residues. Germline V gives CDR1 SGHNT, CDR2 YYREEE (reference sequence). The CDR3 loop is CASRPGTDLFYGYTF. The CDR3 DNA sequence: TGTGCCAGCAGGCCCGGGACCGACCTTTTTTATGGCTACACCTTC.

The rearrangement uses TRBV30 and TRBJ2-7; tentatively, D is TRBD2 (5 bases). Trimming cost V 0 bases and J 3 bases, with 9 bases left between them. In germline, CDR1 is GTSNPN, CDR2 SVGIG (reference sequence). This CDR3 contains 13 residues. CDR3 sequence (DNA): TGTGCCTGGAGTGTACTAGACGGCTACGAGCAGTACTTC. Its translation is CAWSVLDGYEQYF.

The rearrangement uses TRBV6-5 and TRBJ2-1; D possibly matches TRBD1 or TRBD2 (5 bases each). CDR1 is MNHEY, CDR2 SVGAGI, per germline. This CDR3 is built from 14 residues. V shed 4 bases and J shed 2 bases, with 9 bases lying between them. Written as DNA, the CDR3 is TGTGCCAGCAGTTTGAGGGGAGCCTACAATGAGCAGTTCTTC. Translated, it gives CASSLRGAYNEQFF.

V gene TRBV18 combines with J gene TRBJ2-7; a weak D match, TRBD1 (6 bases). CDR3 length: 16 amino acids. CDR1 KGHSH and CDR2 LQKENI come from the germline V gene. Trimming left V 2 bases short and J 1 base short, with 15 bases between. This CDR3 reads CASSPNRDTISYEQYF. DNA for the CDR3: TGTGCCAGCTCACCAAACCGGGACACTATATCCTACGAGCAGTACTTC.

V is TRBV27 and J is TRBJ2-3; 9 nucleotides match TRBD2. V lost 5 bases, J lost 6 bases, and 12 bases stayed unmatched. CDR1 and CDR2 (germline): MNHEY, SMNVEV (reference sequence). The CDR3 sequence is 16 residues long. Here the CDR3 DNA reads TGTGCCAGCAGTCCCGCAGGGAGCGGGGGGTGGGATACGCAGTATTTT. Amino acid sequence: CASSPAGSGGWDTQYF.

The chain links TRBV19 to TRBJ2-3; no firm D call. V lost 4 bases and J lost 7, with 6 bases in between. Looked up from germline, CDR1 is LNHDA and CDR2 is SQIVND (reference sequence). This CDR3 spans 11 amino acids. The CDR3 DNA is TGTGCCAGTAGTACTCGGAATACGCAGTATTTT. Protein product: CASSTRNTQYF.

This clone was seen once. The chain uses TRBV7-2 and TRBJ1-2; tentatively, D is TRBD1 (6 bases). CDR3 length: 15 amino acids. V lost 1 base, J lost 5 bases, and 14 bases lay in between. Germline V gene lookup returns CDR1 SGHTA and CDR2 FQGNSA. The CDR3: CASSLGTATTYGYTF. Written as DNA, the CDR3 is TGTGCCAGCAGCTTAGGGACAGCCACTACTTATGGCTACACCTTC.

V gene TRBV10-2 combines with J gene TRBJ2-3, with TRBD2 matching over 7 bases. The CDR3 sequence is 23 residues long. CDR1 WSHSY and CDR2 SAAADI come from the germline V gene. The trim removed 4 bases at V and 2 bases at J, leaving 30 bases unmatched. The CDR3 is CASSGARLTSIPGTSADTDTQYF. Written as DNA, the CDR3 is TGCGCCAGCAGTGGGGCCCGTCTAACATCCATTCCGGGAACTAGCGCCGACACAGATACGCAGTATTTT.

CDR3 DNA: TGTGCCAGCAGCTTCCAGGGGCGGGATGGCTACACCTTC. Protein sequence: CASSFQGRDGYTF. This chain connects TRBV7-9 to TRBJ1-2; D may be TRBD1 (6 bases). The germline gives CDR1 SEHNR, CDR2 FQNEAQ (reference sequence). The length of the CDR3 is 13 residues. V gave up 3 bases and J gave up 6 bases, with 11 bases separating them.

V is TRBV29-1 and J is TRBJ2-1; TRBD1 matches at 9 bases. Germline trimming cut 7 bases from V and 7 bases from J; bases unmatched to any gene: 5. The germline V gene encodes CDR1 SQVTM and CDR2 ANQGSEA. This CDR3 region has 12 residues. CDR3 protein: CSAGTGRNEQFF. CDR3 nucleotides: TGCAGCGCCGGGACAGGGAGGAATGAGCAGTTCTTC.

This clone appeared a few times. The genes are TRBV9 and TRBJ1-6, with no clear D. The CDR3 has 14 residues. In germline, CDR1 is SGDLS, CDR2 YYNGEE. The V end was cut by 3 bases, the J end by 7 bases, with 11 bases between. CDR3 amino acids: CASSGGVSNSPLHF. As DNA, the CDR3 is TGTGCCAGCAGCGGTGGGGTTTCCAATTCACCCCTCCACTTT.

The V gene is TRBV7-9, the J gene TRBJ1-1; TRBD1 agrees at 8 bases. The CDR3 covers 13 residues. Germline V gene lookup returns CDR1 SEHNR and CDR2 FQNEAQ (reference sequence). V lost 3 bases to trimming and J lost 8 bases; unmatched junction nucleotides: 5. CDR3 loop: CASSLLAGGEAFF. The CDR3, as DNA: TGTGCCAGCAGCTTGTTGGCAGGGGGCGAAGCTTTCTTT.

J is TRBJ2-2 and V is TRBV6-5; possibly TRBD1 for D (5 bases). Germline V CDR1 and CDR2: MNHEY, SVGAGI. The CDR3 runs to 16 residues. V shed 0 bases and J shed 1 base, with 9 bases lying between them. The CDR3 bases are TGTGCCAGCAGTTACTCTTACACAGGGAACACCGGGGAGCTGTTTTTT. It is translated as CASSYSYTGNTGELFF.

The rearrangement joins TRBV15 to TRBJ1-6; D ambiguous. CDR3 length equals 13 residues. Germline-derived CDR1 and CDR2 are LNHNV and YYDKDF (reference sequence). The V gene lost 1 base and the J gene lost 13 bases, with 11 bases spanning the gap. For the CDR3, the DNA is TGTGCCACCAGCAGAGGCTATGCCAATCCCCTCCACTTT. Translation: CATSRGYANPLHF. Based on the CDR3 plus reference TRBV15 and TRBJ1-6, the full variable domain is DAMVIQNPRYQVTQFGKPVTLSCSQTLNHNVMYWYQQKSSQAPKLLFHYYDKDFNNEADTPDNFQSRRPNTSFCFLDIRSPGLGDTAMYLCATSRGYANPLHFGNGTRLTVT.

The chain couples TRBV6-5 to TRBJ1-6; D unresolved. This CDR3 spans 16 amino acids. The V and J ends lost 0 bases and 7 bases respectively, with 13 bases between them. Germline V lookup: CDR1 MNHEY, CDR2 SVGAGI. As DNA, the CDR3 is TGTGCCAGCAGTTACTCGACCCCCACCCTCAATTCACCCCTCCACTTT. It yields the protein CASSYSTPTLNSPLHF.

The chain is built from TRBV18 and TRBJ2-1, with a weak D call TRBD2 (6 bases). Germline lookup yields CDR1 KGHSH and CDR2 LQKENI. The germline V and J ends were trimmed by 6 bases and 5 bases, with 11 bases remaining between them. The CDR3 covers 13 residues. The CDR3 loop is CASSTGGNNEQFF. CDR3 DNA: TGTGCCAGCTCTACCGGCGGGAACAATGAGCAGTTCTTC.

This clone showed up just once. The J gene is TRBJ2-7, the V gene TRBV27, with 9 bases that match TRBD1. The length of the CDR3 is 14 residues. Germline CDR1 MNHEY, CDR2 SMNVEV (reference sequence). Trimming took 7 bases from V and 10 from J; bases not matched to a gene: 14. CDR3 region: CASKGQGRGLPQYF. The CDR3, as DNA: TGTGCCAGCAAAGGACAGGGGCGGGGACTCCCTCAGTACTTC.

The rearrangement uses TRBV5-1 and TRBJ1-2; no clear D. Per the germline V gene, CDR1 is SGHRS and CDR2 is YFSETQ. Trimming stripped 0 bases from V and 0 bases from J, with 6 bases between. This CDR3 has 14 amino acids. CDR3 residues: CASSLVQTNYGYTF. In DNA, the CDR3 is TGCGCCAGCAGCTTGGTACAGACTAACTATGGCTACACCTTC.

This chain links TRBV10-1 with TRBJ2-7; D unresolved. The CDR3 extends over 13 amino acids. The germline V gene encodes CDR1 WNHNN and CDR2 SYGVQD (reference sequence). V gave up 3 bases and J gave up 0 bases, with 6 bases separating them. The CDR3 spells CASSESPSYEQYF. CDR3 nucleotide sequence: TGCGCCAGCAGTGAATCTCCCTCCTACGAGCAGTACTTC.

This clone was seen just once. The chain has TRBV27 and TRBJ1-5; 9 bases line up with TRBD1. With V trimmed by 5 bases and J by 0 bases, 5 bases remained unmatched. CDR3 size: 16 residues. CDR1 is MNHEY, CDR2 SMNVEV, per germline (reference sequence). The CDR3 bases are TGTGCCAGCAGTACGGGACAGGGATATAGCAATCAGCCCCAGCATTTT. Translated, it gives CASSTGQGYSNQPQHF.

The CDR3 DNA reads TGCGCCAGCGGGACAGGGGATGGCTACACCTTC. It is translated as CASGTGDGYTF. The V gene is TRBV5-1, the J gene TRBJ1-2, with 10 bases fitting TRBD1. V gave up 7 bases and J gave up 6 bases; unmatched junction bases: 0. CDR1 is SGHRS, CDR2 YFSETQ, per germline. The CDR3 is made up of 11 amino acids.

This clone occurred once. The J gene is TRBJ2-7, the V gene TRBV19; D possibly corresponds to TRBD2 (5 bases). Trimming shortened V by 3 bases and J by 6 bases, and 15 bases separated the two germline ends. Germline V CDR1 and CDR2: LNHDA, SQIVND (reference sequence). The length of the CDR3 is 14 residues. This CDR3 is CASSIAGEISEQYF. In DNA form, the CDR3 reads TGTGCCAGTAGTATTGCTGGGGAGATCAGCGAGCAGTACTTC.

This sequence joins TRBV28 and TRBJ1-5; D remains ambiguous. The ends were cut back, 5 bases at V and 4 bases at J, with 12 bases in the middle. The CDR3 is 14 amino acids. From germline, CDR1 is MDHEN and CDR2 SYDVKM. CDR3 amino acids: CASSPGATNQPQHF. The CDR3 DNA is TGTGCCAGCAGTCCCGGCGCCACTAATCAGCCCCAGCATTTT.

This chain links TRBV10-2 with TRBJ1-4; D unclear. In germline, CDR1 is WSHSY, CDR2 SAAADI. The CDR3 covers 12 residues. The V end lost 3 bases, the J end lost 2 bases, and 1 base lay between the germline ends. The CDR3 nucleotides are TGCGCCAGCAGTGATACTAATGAAAAACTGTTTTTT. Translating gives CASSDTNEKLFF.